This T cell receptor beta chain was recorded in a study of blood T cells in healthy people across ages. The CDR3 covers 15 residues. In its sample, this clonotype was seen once. A read error may explain this, as a much larger clone is one base away. Using a J-beta primer mix together with a sample-barcoded 5' primer, a second PCR was run for roughly 7 to 12 cycles. TCRdb independently ran MiXCR on the 5' RACE reads; one entry per CDR3 protein. This sample has about 720,000 distinct CDR3 sequences, with 22% found just once. The sample comprised blood. The sequence came from a man between 65 and 80 years old in good health. V and J are TRBV12-3 or TRBV12-4 and TRBJ2-3, with D possibly matching TRBD1 (6 bases). The CDR3 nucleotides are TGTGCCAGCAGTCCAGGGGCGGCGAGCACAGATGCGCAGTATTTT. This encodes CASSPGAASTDAQYF.